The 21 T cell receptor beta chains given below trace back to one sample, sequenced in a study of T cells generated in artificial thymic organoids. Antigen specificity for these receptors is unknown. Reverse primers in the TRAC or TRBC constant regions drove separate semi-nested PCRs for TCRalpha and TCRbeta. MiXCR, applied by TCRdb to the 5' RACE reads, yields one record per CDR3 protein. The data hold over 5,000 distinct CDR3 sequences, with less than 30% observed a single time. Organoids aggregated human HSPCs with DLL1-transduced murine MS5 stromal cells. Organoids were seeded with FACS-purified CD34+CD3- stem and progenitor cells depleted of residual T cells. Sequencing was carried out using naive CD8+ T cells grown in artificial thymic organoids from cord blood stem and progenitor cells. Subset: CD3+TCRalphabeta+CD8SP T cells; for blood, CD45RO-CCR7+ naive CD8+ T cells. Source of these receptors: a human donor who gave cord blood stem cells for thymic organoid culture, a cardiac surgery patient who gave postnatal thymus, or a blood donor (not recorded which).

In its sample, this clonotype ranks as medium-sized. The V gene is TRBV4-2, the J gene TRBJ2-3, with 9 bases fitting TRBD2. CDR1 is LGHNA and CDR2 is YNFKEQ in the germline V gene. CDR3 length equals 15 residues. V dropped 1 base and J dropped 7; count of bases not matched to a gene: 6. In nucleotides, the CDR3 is TGTGCCAGCAGCCAAGTGTGGCGGGGGGGCAATACGCAGTATTTT. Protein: CASSQVWRGGNTQYF.

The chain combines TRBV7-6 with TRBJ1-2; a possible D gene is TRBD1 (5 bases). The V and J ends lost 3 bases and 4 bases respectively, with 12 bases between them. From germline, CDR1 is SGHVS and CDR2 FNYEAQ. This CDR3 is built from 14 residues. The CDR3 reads CASSFPGTSYGYTF. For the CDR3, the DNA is TGTGCCAGCAGCTTCCCCGGGACTTCCTATGGCTACACCTTC.

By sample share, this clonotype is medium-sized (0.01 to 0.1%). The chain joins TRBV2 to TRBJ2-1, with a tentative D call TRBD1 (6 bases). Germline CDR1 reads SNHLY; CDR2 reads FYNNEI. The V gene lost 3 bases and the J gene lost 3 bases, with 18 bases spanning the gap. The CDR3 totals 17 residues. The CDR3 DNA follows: TGTGCCAGCAGTGAGGGGTGTTTCTGGGGGCTCTACAATGAGCAGTTCTTC. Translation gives CASSEGCFWGLYNEQFF.

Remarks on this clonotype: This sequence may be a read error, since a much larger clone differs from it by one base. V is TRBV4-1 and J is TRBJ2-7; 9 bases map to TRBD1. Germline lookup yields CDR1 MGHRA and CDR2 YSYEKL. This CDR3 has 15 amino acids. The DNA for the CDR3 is TGCGCCAGCAGCCAAGGGACAGGGGAAGGCTACGAGCAGTGCTTC. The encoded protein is CASSQGTGEGYEQCF.

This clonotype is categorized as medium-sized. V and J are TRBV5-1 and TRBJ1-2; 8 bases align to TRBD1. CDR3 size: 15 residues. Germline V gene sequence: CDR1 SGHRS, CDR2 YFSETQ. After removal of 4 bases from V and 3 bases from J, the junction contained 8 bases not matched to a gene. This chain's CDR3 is CASSLTGGPYYGYTF. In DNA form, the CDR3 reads TGCGCCAGCAGCCTTACAGGGGGGCCTTACTATGGCTACACCTTC.

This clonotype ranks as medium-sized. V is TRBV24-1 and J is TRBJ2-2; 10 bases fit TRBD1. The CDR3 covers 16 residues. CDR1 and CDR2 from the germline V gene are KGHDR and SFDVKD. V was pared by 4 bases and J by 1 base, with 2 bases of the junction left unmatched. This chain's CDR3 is CATSDRDRGNTGELFF. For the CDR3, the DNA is TGTGCCACCAGTGACCGGGACAGGGGGAACACCGGGGAGCTGTTTTTT.

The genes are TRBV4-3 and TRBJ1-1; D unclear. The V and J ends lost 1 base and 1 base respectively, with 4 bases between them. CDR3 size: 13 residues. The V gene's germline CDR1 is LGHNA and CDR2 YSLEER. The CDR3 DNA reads TGCGCCAGCAGCCAAGGGCAGAACACTGAAGCTTTCTTT. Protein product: CASSQGQNTEAFF.

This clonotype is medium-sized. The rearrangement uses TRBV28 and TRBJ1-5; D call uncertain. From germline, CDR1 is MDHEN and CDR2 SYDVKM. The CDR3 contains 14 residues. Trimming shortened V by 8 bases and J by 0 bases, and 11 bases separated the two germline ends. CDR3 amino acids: CASRGFYSNQPQHF. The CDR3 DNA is TGTGCCAGCCGCGGCTTTTATAGCAATCAGCCCCAGCATTTT.

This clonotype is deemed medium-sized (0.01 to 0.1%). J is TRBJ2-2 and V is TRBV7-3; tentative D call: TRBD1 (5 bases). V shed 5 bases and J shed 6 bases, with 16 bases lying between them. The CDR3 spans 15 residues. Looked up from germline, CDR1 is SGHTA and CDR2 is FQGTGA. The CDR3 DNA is TGTGCCAGCAGCCCGGGCTGTTTAGGGGCCGGGGAGCTGTTTTTT. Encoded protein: CASSPGCLGAGELFF.

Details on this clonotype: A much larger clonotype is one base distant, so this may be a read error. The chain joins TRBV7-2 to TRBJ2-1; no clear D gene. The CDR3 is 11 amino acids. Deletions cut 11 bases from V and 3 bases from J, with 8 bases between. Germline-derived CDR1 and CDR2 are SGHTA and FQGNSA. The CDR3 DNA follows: TGTGCCGGCACCTTCTACAATGAGCAGTTCTTC. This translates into CAGTFYNEQFF. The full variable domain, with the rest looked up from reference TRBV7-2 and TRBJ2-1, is GAGVSQSPSNKVTEKGKDVELRCDPISGHTALYWYRQSLGQGLEFLIYFQGNSAPDKSGLPSDRFSAERTGGSVSTLTIQRTQQEDSAVYLCAGTFYNEQFFGPGTRLTVL.

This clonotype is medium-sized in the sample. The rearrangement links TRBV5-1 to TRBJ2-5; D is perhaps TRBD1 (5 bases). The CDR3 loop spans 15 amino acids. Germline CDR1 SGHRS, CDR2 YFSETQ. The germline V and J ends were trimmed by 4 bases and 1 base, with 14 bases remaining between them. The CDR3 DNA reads TGCGCCAGCAGCGGGAAGGACACCCTCCAAGAGACCCAGTACTTC. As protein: CASSGKDTLQETQYF.

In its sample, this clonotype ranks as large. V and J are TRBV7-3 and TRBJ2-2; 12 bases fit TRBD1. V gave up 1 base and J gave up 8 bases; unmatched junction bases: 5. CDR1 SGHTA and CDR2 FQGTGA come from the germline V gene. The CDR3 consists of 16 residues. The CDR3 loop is CASSLNRDRGQGELFF. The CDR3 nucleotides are TGTGCCAGCAGCTTAAACCGGGACAGGGGGCAAGGGGAGCTGTTTTTT.

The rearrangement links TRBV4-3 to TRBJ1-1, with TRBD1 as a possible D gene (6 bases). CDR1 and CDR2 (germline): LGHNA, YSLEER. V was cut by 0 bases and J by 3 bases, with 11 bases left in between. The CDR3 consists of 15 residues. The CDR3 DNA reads TGCGCCAGCAGCCAAGAGGGCAGGGGTCACACTGAAGCTTTCTTT. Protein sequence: CASSQEGRGHTEAFF.

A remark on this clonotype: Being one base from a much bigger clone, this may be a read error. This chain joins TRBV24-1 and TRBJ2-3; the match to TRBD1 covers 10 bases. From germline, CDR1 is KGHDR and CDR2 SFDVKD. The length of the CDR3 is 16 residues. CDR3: CAISGPGQGRTDTQYF. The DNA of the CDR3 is TGTGCCATCAGTGGCCCGGGACAGGGGCGGACAGATACGCAGTATTTT.

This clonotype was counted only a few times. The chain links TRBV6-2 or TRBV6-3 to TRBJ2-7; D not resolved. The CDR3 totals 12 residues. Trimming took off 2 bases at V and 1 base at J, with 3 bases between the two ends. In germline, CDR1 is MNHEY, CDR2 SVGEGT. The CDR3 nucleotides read TGTGCCAGCAGTTACAGGTCCTACGAGCAGTACTTC. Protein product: CASSYRSYEQYF.

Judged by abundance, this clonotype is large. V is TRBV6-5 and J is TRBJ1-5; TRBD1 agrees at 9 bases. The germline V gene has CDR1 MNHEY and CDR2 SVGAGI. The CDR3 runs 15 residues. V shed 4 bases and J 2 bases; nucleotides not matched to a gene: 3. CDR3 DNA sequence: TGTGCCAGCAGTTCCGGACAGGGGTGCAATCAGCCCCAGCATTTT. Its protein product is CASSSGQGCNQPQHF.

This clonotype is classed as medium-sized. The CDR3 nucleotides read TGTGCCAGCAGTTTCTCCCGACGCGGCCCCGCAGGGCCCCAGCATTTT. Residues: CASSFSRRGPAGPQHF. The rearrangement uses TRBV12-3 or TRBV12-4 and TRBJ1-5, with no clear D. Trimming cost V 3 bases and J 9 bases, with 21 bases left between them. This CDR3 region has 16 residues.

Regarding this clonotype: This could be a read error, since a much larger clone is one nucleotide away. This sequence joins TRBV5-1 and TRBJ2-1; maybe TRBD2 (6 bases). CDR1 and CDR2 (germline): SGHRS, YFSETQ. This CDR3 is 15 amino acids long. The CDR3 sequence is CASSLFGSSYNGQFF. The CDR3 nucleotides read TGCGCCAGCAGCTTGTTCGGGAGCTCCTACAATGGGCAGTTCTTC.

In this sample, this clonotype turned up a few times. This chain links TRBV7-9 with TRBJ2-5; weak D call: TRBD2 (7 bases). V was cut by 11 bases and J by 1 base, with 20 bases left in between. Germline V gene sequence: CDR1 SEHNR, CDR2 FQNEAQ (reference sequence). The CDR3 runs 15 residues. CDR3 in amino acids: CAGGVGGGVQETQYF. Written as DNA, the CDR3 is TGTGCCGGAGGGGTAGGGGGGGGCGTCCAAGAGACCCAGTACTTC.

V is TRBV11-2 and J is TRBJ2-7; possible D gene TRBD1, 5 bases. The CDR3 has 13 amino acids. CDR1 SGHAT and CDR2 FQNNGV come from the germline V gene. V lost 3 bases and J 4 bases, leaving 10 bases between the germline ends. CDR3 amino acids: CASSLGQDYEQYF. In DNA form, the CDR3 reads TGTGCCAGCAGCTTGGGGCAGGATTACGAGCAGTACTTC.

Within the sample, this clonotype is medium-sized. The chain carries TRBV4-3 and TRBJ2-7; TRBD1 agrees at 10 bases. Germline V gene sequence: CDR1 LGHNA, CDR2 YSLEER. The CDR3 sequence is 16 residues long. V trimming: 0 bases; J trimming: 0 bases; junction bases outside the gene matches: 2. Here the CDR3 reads CASSQDRDRGSYEQYF. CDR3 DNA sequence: TGCGCCAGCAGCCAAGACCGGGACAGGGGCTCCTACGAGCAGTACTTC.